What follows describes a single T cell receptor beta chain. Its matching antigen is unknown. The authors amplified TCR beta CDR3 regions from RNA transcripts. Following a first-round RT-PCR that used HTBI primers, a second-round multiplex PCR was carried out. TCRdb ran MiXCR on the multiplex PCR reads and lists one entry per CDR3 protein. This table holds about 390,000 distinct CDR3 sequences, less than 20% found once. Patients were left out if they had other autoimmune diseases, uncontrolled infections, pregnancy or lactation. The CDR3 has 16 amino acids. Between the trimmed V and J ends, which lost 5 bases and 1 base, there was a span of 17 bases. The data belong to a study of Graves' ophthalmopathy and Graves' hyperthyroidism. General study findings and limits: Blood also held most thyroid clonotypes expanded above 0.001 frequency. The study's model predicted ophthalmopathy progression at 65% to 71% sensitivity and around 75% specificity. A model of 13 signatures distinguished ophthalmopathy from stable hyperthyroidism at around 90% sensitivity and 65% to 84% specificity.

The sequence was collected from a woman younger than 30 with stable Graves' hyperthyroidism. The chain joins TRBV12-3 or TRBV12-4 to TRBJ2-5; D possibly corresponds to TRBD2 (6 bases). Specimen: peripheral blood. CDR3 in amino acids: CASSASGSAVQETQYF. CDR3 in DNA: TGTGCCAGCAGTGCGTCCGGGAGTGCAGTCCAAGAGACCCAGTACTTC.